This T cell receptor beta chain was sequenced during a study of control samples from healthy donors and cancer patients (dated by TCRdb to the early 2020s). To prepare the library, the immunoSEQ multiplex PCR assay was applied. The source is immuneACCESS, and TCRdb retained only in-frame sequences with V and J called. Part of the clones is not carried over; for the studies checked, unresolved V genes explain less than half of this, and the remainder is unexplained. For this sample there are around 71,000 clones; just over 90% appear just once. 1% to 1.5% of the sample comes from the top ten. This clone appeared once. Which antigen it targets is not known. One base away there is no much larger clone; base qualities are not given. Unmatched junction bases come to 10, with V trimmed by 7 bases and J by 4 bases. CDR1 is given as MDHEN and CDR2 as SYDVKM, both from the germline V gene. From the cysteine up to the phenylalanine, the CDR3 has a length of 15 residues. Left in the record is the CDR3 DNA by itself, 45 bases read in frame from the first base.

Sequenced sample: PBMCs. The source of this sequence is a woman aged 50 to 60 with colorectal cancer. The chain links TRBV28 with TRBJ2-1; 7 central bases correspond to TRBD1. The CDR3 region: CASNPGGILYNEQFF. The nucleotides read TGTGCCAGCAACCCAGGGGGAATATTATACAATGAGCAGTTCTTC.